This T cell receptor beta chain emerged from a study of cytomegalovirus exposure and HLA in healthy donors. Looking at the study overall: Inside one of the first data releases sat some 93 million unique TCRs taken from HLA-typed donors.

Unmatched junction bases numbered 10, after V lost 5 bases and J lost 6 bases. Per the germline V gene, CDR1 is SEHNR and CDR2 is FQNEAQ (reference sequence). The CDR3 loop spans 15 amino acids. Study results and caveats: CMV serostatus was the only recorded immune exposure for donors. There were a few CMV-associated chains whose specificity for CMV antigens was confirmed in vitro.

With regard to this clone: Its antigen is still unknown.

The PCR made use of 60 Vbeta and 13 Jbeta primers. The method was immunoSEQ multiplex PCR; TCRdb's version includes in-frame clones alone and lacks a portion of them. The data contain approximately 70,000 clones, 55% to 80% of them singletons. The V gene is TRBV7-9, the J gene TRBJ2-1, with 7 bases matching TRBD2. The sequence came from a man aged 35-49 years in good health and CMV-seropositive. The sequencing input was PBMCs. The CDR3, as DNA: TGTGCCAGCAGCCCCCGGGGAGGGGCAGGCAATGAGCAGTTCTTC. This sequence encodes CASSPRGGAGNEQFF.